A selection of T cell receptor beta chains follows, all from one sample in a study of identical twins. TCRdb called the 5' RACE reads again in MiXCR, with one record for every CDR3 protein. This sample carries fewer than 250,000 distinct CDR3 sequences, roughly a tenth of them seen once, and the ten largest clones take 5% to 5.5%. Source material: memory (CD45RO+) T cells sorted from blood. All receptors come from a woman aged 18-30 years in good health. Each CDR3 is given without its conserved first and last residue. The order of the fields is J gene, V gene, clone size, CDR3 protein. Only part of the rows carry a size: once, few, many, or a class if the clone is expanded.

>TRBJ2-5|TRBV18|NA
ASSSLLAPQETQY
>TRBJ2-7|TRBV30|NA
AWSTSGEQY
>TRBJ2-7|TRBV4-3|few
ASSQDTNAGYEQY
>TRBJ1-2|TRBV10-3|NA
AISEDGQGYYGYT
>TRBJ1-1|TRBV6-4|many
ASSDRQGEAF
>TRBJ1-2|TRBV20-1|few
SASRGQSPVYGYT
>TRBJ2-1|TRBV10-3|few
AISKTGTSGSGYNEQF
>TRBJ2-7|TRBV30|NA
AWRDREAYYEQY
>TRBJ2-4|TRBV11-2|NA
ASSFRTSIQY
>TRBJ1-1|TRBV3-1|many
ASSTANTEAF
>TRBJ2-1|TRBV13|few
ASSFLSGRDYNEQF
>TRBJ2-3|TRBV6-4|few
ASSDSPSGSTDTQY
>TRBJ2-3|TRBV18|NA
ASSLTPGGSTDTQY
>TRBJ2-3|TRBV20-1|NA
SASPLSRDRGDTQY
>TRBJ2-7|TRBV20-1|NA
SAKTYTSYEQY
>TRBJ2-7|TRBV7-8|many
ASSPAGASEQY
>TRBJ2-3|TRBV29-1|many
SALGGERADTQY
>TRBJ2-2|TRBV7-6|many
ASSLTPRAYTGELF
>TRBJ2-5|TRBV9|NA
ASSVSGGEQETQY
>TRBJ1-1|TRBV5-1|few
ASSLRAVNTEAF
>TRBJ2-7|TRBV5-1|NA
ASSPASGWYEQY
>TRBJ1-2|TRBV5-5|NA
ASSLVVAGGSGYT
>TRBJ2-5|TRBV9|many
ASSASGVQETQY
>TRBJ1-1|TRBV9|NA
ASSPEQGNTEAF
>TRBJ2-7|TRBV20-1|many
SAQTPGTGNEQY